These T cell receptor beta chains were read from a single sample in a study of shared clonotypes between healthy human individuals. The data were produced by immunoSEQ multiplex PCR, yet TCRdb's version contains in-frame clones alone and is incomplete. The sample holds a few million clones, roughly 92% seen once. Material: naive CD4+ T cells sorted from blood. The receptors shown here come from a man between 18 and 35 years old in good health. CDR3s include the opening cysteine and the closing phenylalanine or tryptophan. The D gene is left open where the match is weak. The listing skips clone size in some rows; elsewhere it reads once, few, many or a size class.

j_gene,v_gene,abundance,d_gene,CDR3aa,CDR3nt
TRBJ1-2,TRBV11-2,.,.,CASSLGAANYGYTF,TGTGCCAGCAGCTTAGGGGCAGCTAACTATGGCTACACCTTC
TRBJ2-7,TRBV9,.,.,CASSVGPQGDEQYF,TGTGCCAGCAGCGTAGGGCCCCAGGGCGACGAGCAGTACTTC
TRBJ1-4,TRBV7-9,.,.,CASSLFQMRENEKLFF,TGTGCCAGCAGCTTATTCCAAATGCGCGAGAATGAAAAACTGTTTTTT
TRBJ2-2,TRBV7-2,.,.,CASSPALGGELFF,TGTGCCAGCAGCCCCGCCCTAGGCGGGGAGCTGTTTTTT
TRBJ2-3,TRBV7-9,.,.,CASSRLALGTDTQYF,TGTGCCAGCAGCCGGCTAGCGTTGGGCACAGATACGCAGTATTTT
TRBJ1-1,TRBV25-1,.,.,CASINLSEAFF,TGTGCCAGCATTAATCTTTCTGAAGCTTTCTTT
TRBJ1-5,TRBV5-1,few,.,CASSLEAGQPQHF,TGCGCCAGCAGCTTGGAGGCAGGACAGCCCCAGCATTTT
TRBJ1-6,TRBV5-6,.,TRBD1,CASSFVGQSNSPLHF,TGTGCCAGCAGCTTTGTGGGACAGTCCAATTCACCCCTCCACTTT
TRBJ2-1,TRBV6-5,.,TRBD1,CASNRDRVDNEQFF,TGTGCCAGCAACCGGGACAGGGTTGACAATGAGCAGTTCTTC
TRBJ1-3,TRBV28,.,.,CASSALPRQGNTIYF,TGTGCCAGCAGTGCCCTCCCTCGGCAAGGAAACACCATATATTTT
TRBJ2-3,TRBV5-1,once,.,CASSPQSTDTQYF,TGCGCCAGCAGCCCACAGTCAACAGATACGCAGTATTTT
TRBJ1-3,TRBV7-2,.,TRBD1,CASSLRGRTTGNTIYF,TGTGCCAGCAGCTTAAGGGGGCGGACGACTGGAAACACCATATATTTT
TRBJ2-3,TRBV2,.,TRBD1,CASSSRGLSGTDTQYF,TGTGCCAGCAGTTCGAGGGGGCTCTCGGGCACAGATACGCAGTATTTT
TRBJ2-1,TRBV11-3,once,.,CASSSLGEQFF,TGTGCCAGCAGCTCTTTAGGGGAGCAGTTCTTC
TRBJ2-1,TRBV19,.,TRBD2,CASSVSGREDEQFF,TGTGCCAGTAGTGTTAGCGGGAGGGAAGATGAGCAGTTCTTC
TRBJ2-5,TRBV28,.,.,CASSFLETQYF,TGTGCCAGCAGTTTTCTGGAGACCCAGTACTTC
TRBJ1-5,TRBV27,.,.,CASSPQISNQPQHF,TGTGCCAGCAGTCCCCAGATTAGCAATCAGCCCCAGCATTTT
TRBJ2-5,TRBV5-4,.,.,CASSLGGGTETQYF,TGTGCCAGCAGCTTGGGTGGGGGAACGGAGACCCAGTACTTC
TRBJ1-1,TRBV5-1,.,.,CASSPHSGLQLTEAFF,TGCGCCAGCAGCCCTCATTCCGGCCTGCAACTCACTGAAGCTTTCTTT
TRBJ2-5,TRBV5-5,.,.,CASSAPKMLTQYF,TGTGCCAGCAGCGCTCCGAAGATGCTGACCCAGTACTTC
TRBJ2-3,TRBV11-2,.,TRBD2,CASSLGQVSGKTDTQYF,TGTGCCAGCAGTCTAGGGCAAGTTAGCGGGAAGACAGATACGCAGTATTTT
TRBJ1-1,TRBV28,.,.,CASKGTLGSTEAFF,TGTGCCAGCAAGGGGACGTTGGGGAGCACTGAAGCTTTCTTT
TRBJ1-1,TRBV27,.,TRBD1,CATMAGGNNTEAFF,TGTGCCACCATGGCAGGGGGTAATAACACTGAAGCTTTCTTT
TRBJ2-2,TRBV6-6,.,.,CASKAGNSTGELFF,TGTGCCAGCAAGGCAGGGAATAGTACCGGGGAGCTGTTTTTT
TRBJ1-2,TRBV6-5,.,.,CASSRSLSGPRGYTF,TGTGCCAGCAGTCGGTCTCTTTCAGGGCCGAGGGGCTACACCTTC
TRBJ1-5,TRBV11-2,.,.,CASSLSGGVQPQHF,TGTGCCAGCAGCCTTTCGGGGGGGGTTCAGCCCCAGCATTTT
TRBJ1-3,TRBV5-1,.,TRBD1,CASSLETGGPSGNTIYF,TGCGCCAGCAGCTTGGAAACAGGGGGCCCCTCTGGAAACACCATATATTTT
TRBJ2-5,TRBV6-6,.,.,CASSSPETQYF,TGTGCCAGCAGCTCCCCGGAGACCCAGTACTTC
TRBJ1-5,TRBV29-1,.,TRBD1,CSAVHRDRGGYSNQPQHF,TGCAGCGCTGTTCACCGGGACAGGGGGGGGTATAGCAATCAGCCCCAGCATTTT
TRBJ1-1,TRBV29-1,.,TRBD1,CSVAGGPGNTEAFF,TGCAGCGTTGCAGGGGGCCCAGGGAACACTGAAGCTTTCTTT
TRBJ2-7,TRBV7-2,.,.,CASSPAGRHEQYF,TGTGCCAGCAGCCCGGCGGGGCGGCACGAGCAGTACTTC
TRBJ1-2,TRBV9,.,.,CASSANQGRGYTF,TGTGCCAGCAGCGCCAACCAGGGGCGTGGCTACACCTTC
TRBJ1-2,TRBV6-4,.,TRBD1,CASSDANRGFGGYTF,TGTGCCAGCAGTGACGCCAACAGGGGTTTTGGAGGCTACACCTTC
TRBJ1-5,TRBV7-2,.,TRBD1,CASSSGQGGQPQHF,TGTGCCAGCAGCTCCGGACAGGGGGGGCAGCCCCAGCATTTT
TRBJ2-2,TRBV27,.,TRBD1,CASSTGGAGELFF,TGTGCCAGCAGCACAGGGGGTGCCGGGGAGCTGTTTTTT
TRBJ1-2,TRBV6-5,.,.,CASSYFGGGYGYTF,TGTGCCAGCAGTTACTTCGGGGGCGGCTATGGCTACACCTTC
TRBJ2-2,TRBV5-6,.,.,CASSLVHYDTGELFF,TGTGCCAGCAGCTTGGTTCACTACGACACCGGGGAGCTGTTTTTT
TRBJ2-7,TRBV5-4,.,.,CASSLAGREQYF,TGTGCCAGCAGCTTGGCCGGGCGTGAGCAGTACTTC
TRBJ2-2,TRBV2,.,TRBD2,CASRVLAGATGELFF,TGTGCCAGCAGAGTTCTAGCGGGGGCCACCGGGGAGCTGTTTTTT
TRBJ1-2,TRBV6-5,.,.,CASIGAGGYTF,TGTGCCAGCATCGGGGCGGGCGGCTACACCTTC
TRBJ1-5,TRBV11-2,.,.,CASSLAPGLVNQPQHF,TGTGCCAGCAGCTTAGCGCCAGGCCTTGTTAATCAGCCCCAGCATTTT
TRBJ2-7,TRBV23-1,.,.,CASSQWGCEQYF,TGCGCCAGCAGTCAATGGGGTTGCGAGCAGTACTTC
TRBJ1-6,TRBV6-6,.,.,CASSYSDRDNSPLHF,TGTGCCAGCAGTTACTCGGATCGGGATAATTCACCCCTCCACTTT
TRBJ2-3,TRBV20-1,.,.,CSGRNRDTQYF,TGCAGTGGCCGAAACCGAGATACGCAGTATTTT
TRBJ2-7,TRBV5-1,.,TRBD1,CASSSRTGEFYEQYF,TGCGCCAGCAGCTCGCGGACAGGGGAGTTCTACGAGCAGTACTTC
TRBJ2-2,TRBV18,.,TRBD1,CASSPAGQGGGELFF,TGTGCCAGCTCACCAGCGGGACAGGGTGGCGGGGAGCTGTTTTTT
TRBJ2-7,TRBV7-9,.,.,CASSLGPSRGAYEQYF,TGTGCCAGCAGCTTAGGTCCGTCCAGGGGTGCCTACGAGCAGTACTTC
TRBJ2-3,TRBV5-6,.,.,CASSRTIGGVADTQYF,TGTGCCAGCAGCCGAACCATAGGAGGGGTCGCAGATACGCAGTATTTT
TRBJ2-1,TRBV2,once,TRBD1,CASSDDRGAYNEQFF,TGTGCCAGCAGCGATGACAGGGGTGCATACAATGAGCAGTTCTTC
TRBJ1-2,TRBV6-5,.,.,CASTKGPYYGYTF,TGTGCCAGCACTAAAGGGCCGTACTATGGCTACACCTTC
TRBJ2-2,TRBV7-2,.,.,CASRKGENTGELFF,TGTGCCAGCAGGAAGGGGGAGAACACCGGGGAGCTGTTTTTT